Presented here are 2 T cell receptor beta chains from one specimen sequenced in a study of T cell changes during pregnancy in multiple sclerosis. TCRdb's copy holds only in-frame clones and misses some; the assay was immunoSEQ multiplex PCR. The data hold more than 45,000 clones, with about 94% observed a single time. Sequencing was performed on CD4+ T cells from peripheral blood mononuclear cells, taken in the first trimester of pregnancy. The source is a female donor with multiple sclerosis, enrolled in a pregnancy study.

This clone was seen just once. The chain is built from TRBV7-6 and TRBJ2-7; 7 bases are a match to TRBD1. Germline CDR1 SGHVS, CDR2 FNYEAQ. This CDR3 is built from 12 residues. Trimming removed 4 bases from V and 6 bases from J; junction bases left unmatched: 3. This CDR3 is CASSSTGIEQYF. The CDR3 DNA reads TGTGCCAGCAGCTCGACAGGGATCGAGCAGTACTTC. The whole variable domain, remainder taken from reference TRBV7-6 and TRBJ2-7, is GAGVSQSPRYKVTKRGQDVALRCDPISGHVSLYWYRQALGQGPEFLTYFNYEAQQDKSGLPNDRFSAERPEGSISTLTIQRTEQRDSAMYRCASSSTGIEQYFGPGTRLTVT.

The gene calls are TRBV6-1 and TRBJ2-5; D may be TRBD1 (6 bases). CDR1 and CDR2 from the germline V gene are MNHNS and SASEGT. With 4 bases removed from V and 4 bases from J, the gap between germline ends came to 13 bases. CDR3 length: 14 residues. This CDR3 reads CASSVEQGRETQYF. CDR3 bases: TGTGCCAGCAGTGTCGAACAGGGTCGAGAGACCCAGTACTTC.